Given below is one TCR beta chain in context. No antigen is known for it. This sample stems from a study of CD4 T cells in relation to SARS-CoV-2 and coronaviruses. Study-wide context: Median patient age was around 40 years, spanning 21 to 72 years.

Per the germline V gene, CDR1 is KGHSH and CDR2 is LQKENI. V lost 2 bases to trimming and J lost 9 bases, with 5 bases between them. The CDR3 has 11 amino acids. Assay used: immunoSEQ multiplex PCR; TCRdb lists only in-frame clones, some missing. The table shows about 36,000 clones, with about 86% occurring only once. Material for sequencing was naive CD4+ T cells from PBMCs, cultured in vitro. The subset: naive CD4+ T cells isolated by negative enrichment. This sequence joins TRBV18 and TRBJ2-1, with D uncertain. The clonotype was recovered from an adult with COVID-19. The CDR3 sequence is CASSPGVEQFF. CDR3 DNA: TGTGCCAGCTCACCAGGGGTTGAGCAGTTCTTC.